Each of the 30 T cell receptor beta chains below was sequenced from the same sample in a study of spatial heterogeneity in lung cancer (dated by TCRdb to the late 2010s). The time point label of this sample denotes: sample taken at primary tumor resection. Without any cell sorting, TCR sequencing was performed on whole RNA extracted either from tumor and nontumor lung tissue or from cryopreserved PBMC samples. Libraries came from 5' RACE. This sample was sequenced with a NextSeq 500. TCRdb applied fastp at Q25 and MiXCR to the public reads, then kept only in-frame beta chains. Identical CDR3 protein sequences are pooled into one entry, listed with their most common genes and DNA. This sample holds about 6,900 distinct CDR3 sequences; 3.5% to 4.5% were observed only once. In total, the top ten clones hold around 23% of the sample. Specimen: normal lung tissue next to the tumor, collected at surgery. These receptors were taken from a female donor with early-stage non-small cell lung cancer.

This clonotype was observed at least ten times. The chain employs TRBV30 and TRBJ2-7; no reliable D call. V lost 2 bases to trimming and J lost 6 bases, with 8 bases between them. CDR3 length: 11 residues. Germline CDR1 is GTSNPN and CDR2 is SVGIG (reference sequence). CDR3 bases: TGTGCCTGGAGTCCCGGAAGCGAGCAGTACTTC. This gives the protein CAWSPGSEQYF.

Relative to its sample, this clonotype is medium-sized. The J gene is TRBJ1-5, the V gene TRBV20-1; D is possibly TRBD1 (6 bases). The CDR3 is 15 amino acids. The V gene lost 2 bases and the J gene lost 5 bases, with 16 bases spanning the gap. Germline CDR1 DFQATT, CDR2 SNEGSKA (reference sequence). CDR3 loop: CSARNVGGRDQPQHF. Written as DNA, the CDR3 is TGCAGTGCTAGAAACGTCGGGGGGCGCGATCAGCCCCAGCATTTT.

This clonotype is labeled as medium-sized. The gene calls are TRBV7-2 and TRBJ2-1, with 9 bases lining up with TRBD2. Germline-derived CDR1 and CDR2 are SGHTA and FQGNSA. The CDR3 loop spans 16 amino acids. The V gene end was trimmed by 5 bases and the J gene end by 9 bases; junction bases not matched to a gene: 14. The chain's CDR3 is CASSLRGRGGQGEQFF. The CDR3 region has the DNA TGTGCCAGCAGCCTCCGCGGGCGGGGGGGCCAAGGTGAGCAGTTCTTC.

This clonotype was detected many times. The chain joins TRBV30 to TRBJ1-2, with D unresolved. Trimming cost V 1 base and J 6 bases, with 18 bases left between them. The CDR3 consists of 15 residues. Germline CDR1 and CDR2: GTSNPN and SVGIG (reference sequence). The CDR3 reads CAWSAPLLRSDGYTF. The CDR3 DNA is TGTGCCTGGAGTGCTCCCCTACTACGGTCAGATGGCTACACCTTC.

This clonotype occurred many times. The genes are TRBV3-1 and TRBJ1-1, with D hard to call. Germline assignment: CDR1 LGHDT and CDR2 YNNKEL (reference sequence). V was cut by 7 bases and J by 3 bases, with 15 bases left in between. The CDR3 has 14 amino acids. CDR3 DNA sequence: TGTGCCAGCACCCCATCGGGCGTCGACACTGAAGCTTTCTTT. Translating it yields CASTPSGVDTEAFF. Based on the CDR3 plus reference TRBV3-1 and TRBJ1-1, the full variable domain is DTAVSQTPKYLVTQMGNDKSIKCEQNLGHDTMYWYKQDSKKFLKIMFSYNNKELIINETVPNRFSPKSPDKAHLNLHINSLELGDSAVYFCASTPSGVDTEAFFGQGTRLTVV.

By proportion, this clonotype is medium-sized. The chain uses TRBV20-1 and TRBJ2-2, with unresolved D. The ends were cut back, 0 bases at V and 4 bases at J, with 12 bases in the middle. Germline loops: CDR1 DFQATT, CDR2 SNEGSKA (reference sequence). CDR3 size: 15 residues. The CDR3 here is CSARDAANPTGELFF. CDR3 bases: TGCAGTGCTAGAGATGCGGCGAATCCCACCGGGGAGCTGTTTTTT.

The sample holds many counts of this clonotype. The rearrangement links TRBV12-3 or TRBV12-4 to TRBJ2-1, with D uncertain. This CDR3 comprises 15 residues. Deletions cut 3 bases from V and 2 bases from J, with 11 bases between. The CDR3 is CASSFARLPYNEQFF. The CDR3 DNA sequence: TGTGCCAGCAGTTTCGCACGGCTCCCCTACAATGAGCAGTTCTTC.

This clonotype was seen at least ten times. The chain combines TRBV12-3 or TRBV12-4 with TRBJ2-7, with unresolved D. V was shortened by 1 base and J by 6 bases, with 7 bases between the two germline ends. CDR3 length: 12 residues. The CDR3 DNA is TGTGCCAGCAGTTTAGGGGCCGGCGAGCAGTACTTC. Encoded protein: CASSLGAGEQYF.

This clonotype was observed many times. This chain joins TRBV5-1 and TRBJ2-3; D is perhaps TRBD1 (6 bases). CDR1 is SGHRS and CDR2 is YFSETQ in the germline V gene. Trimming took off 4 bases at V and 5 bases at J, with 20 bases between the two ends. This CDR3 is 16 amino acids long. The CDR3 region has the DNA TGCGCCAGCAGCAAGAATACCAGGGGCGCGGAAGATACGCAGTATTTT. Its translation is CASSKNTRGAEDTQYF.

In this sample, this clonotype turned up a few times. The gene calls are TRBV6-5 and TRBJ2-7, with 8 positions matching TRBD2. This CDR3 is built from 14 residues. The V and J ends lost 0 bases and 9 bases, in that order; junction bases with no gene match: 7. Germline lookup yields CDR1 MNHEY and CDR2 SVGAGI. CDR3 in DNA: TGTGCCAGCAGTTACTCGAGAGGGACTAGGGTGCAGTACTTC. Protein product: CASSYSRGTRVQYF.

This clonotype counts as medium-sized. This chain uses TRBV7-6 with TRBJ2-7; TRBD2 might be the D (7 bases). The V and J ends lost 1 base and 3 bases respectively, with 13 bases between them. CDR1 and CDR2 from the germline V gene are SGHVS and FNYEAQ. CDR3 length: 15 amino acids. This chain's CDR3 is CASSLGWGGIYEQYF. CDR3 in DNA: TGTGCCAGCAGCTTAGGCTGGGGGGGCATCTACGAGCAGTACTTC. The full variable domain, in which reference TRBV7-6 and TRBJ2-7 provide the parts outside the CDR3, is GAGVSQSPRYKVTKRGQDVALRCDPISGHVSLYWYRQALGQGPEFLTYFNYEAQQDKSGLPNDRFSAERPEGSISTLTIQRTEQRDSAMYRCASSLGWGGIYEQYFGPGTRLTVT.

This clonotype is labeled medium-sized. The rearrangement uses TRBV5-1 and TRBJ2-6, with 8 positions matching TRBD1. CDR1 and CDR2 (germline): SGHRS, YFSETQ. This CDR3 has 18 amino acids. With V trimmed by 3 bases and J by 0 bases, 8 bases remained unmatched. The chain's CDR3 is CASSYGQGAYSGANVLTF. CDR3 sequence (DNA): TGCGCCAGCAGCTACGGGCAGGGGGCTTACTCTGGGGCCAACGTCCTGACTTTC.

This clonotype is termed medium-sized. The V and J genes are TRBV5-6 and TRBJ2-5; 7 bases map to TRBD2. Germline trimming cut 2 bases from V and 4 bases from J; bases unmatched to any gene: 2. This CDR3 contains 13 residues. CDR1 is SGHDT and CDR2 is YYEEEE in the germline V gene. The DNA of the CDR3 is TGTGCCAGCAGCTTTTCGGGGGGAGAGACCCAGTACTTC. It encodes CASSFSGGETQYF.

This clonotype showed up many times. The chain carries TRBV6-6 and TRBJ1-1; D may be TRBD1 (5 bases). This CDR3 has 16 residues. V was pared by 3 bases and J by 3 bases, with 17 bases between. CDR1 is MNHNY and CDR2 is SVGAGI in the germline V gene (reference sequence). CDR3 coding DNA: TGTGCCAGCAGTTATAGAAGGACAAAGGTCGACACTGAAGCTTTCTTT. Its translation is CASSYRRTKVDTEAFF.

Many counts were recorded for this clonotype. This chain joins TRBV18 and TRBJ2-7; TRBD1 matches at 9 bases. This CDR3 comprises 14 residues. From germline, CDR1 is KGHSH and CDR2 LQKENI. Losses at the gene ends were 3 bases for V and 2 bases for J; bases not matched to a gene: 2. This CDR3 is CASSPGQGPYEQYF. Written as DNA, the CDR3 is TGTGCCAGCTCACCCGGACAGGGGCCCTACGAGCAGTACTTC.

By share, this clonotype ranks as medium-sized. This sequence joins TRBV29-1 and TRBJ2-7; possibly TRBD1 for D (5 bases). Germline values: CDR1 SQVTM, CDR2 ANQGSEA. The CDR3 consists of 13 residues. The V gene lost 5 bases and the J gene lost 6 bases, with 17 bases spanning the gap. CDR3 loop: CSVRSPGSFEQYF. The CDR3, as DNA: TGCAGCGTTCGATCACCAGGGTCATTCGAGCAGTACTTC.

Sample share makes this clonotype medium-sized (0.01 to 0.1%). CDR3 loop: CASSQAGAGGAYEQYF. CDR3 coding DNA: TGCGCCAGCAGCCAAGCGGGAGCGGGGGGAGCCTACGAGCAGTACTTC. This rearrangement joins TRBV4-1 to TRBJ2-7; 9 nucleotides agree with TRBD2. Per germline, CDR1 MGHRA and CDR2 YSYEKL. The CDR3 sequence is 16 residues long. V lost 1 base, J lost 2 bases, and 6 bases stayed unmatched.

This clonotype was recorded many times. V is TRBV7-6 and J is TRBJ1-4, with unresolved D. Trimming removed 5 bases at V and 4 bases at J, with 2 bases between. The CDR3 contains 11 residues. Germline-derived CDR1 and CDR2 are SGHVS and FNYEAQ. CDR3: CASSVNEKLFF. The CDR3 coding sequence is TGTGCCAGCAGCGTTAATGAAAAACTGTTTTTT.

At least ten counts were recorded for this clonotype. The V call is TRBV28, the J call TRBJ2-3; no reliable D call. Trimming stripped 3 bases from V and 2 bases from J, with 12 bases between. The CDR3 length is 15 residues. The germline V gene encodes CDR1 MDHEN and CDR2 SYDVKM. The CDR3 loop is CASSFSRSDTDTQYF. The CDR3 bases are TGTGCCAGCAGTTTTTCCCGAAGCGACACAGATACGCAGTATTTT.

This clonotype was seen ten or more times. The V gene is TRBV7-2, the J gene TRBJ2-1; the D gene could be TRBD1 or TRBD2 (6 bases each). The germline V gene has CDR1 SGHTA and CDR2 FQGNSA. The CDR3 has 15 residues. The V end lost 1 base, the J end lost 5 bases, and 12 bases lay between the germline ends. This CDR3 reads CASSLVWGADNEQFF. In DNA, the CDR3 is TGTGCCAGCAGCTTAGTTTGGGGGGCTGACAATGAGCAGTTCTTC.

This sequence joins TRBV21-1 and TRBJ2-7; the D segment call TRBD2 is taken from the table without a DNA check. TRBV21-1 is tagged as a pseudogene. The CDR3 covers 15 residues. CDR3 nucleotides: TGTGCCAGCAGCAATTGGAGGGGCCTCCCCTACGAGCAGTACTTC. Amino acid sequence: CASSNWRGLPYEQYF.

At least ten counts were recorded for this clonotype. The V call is TRBV6-5, the J call TRBJ2-2; weak D call: TRBD1 (6 bases). V was cut by 1 base and J by 8 bases, with 14 bases left in between. The CDR3 runs to 15 residues. Germline CDR1 and CDR2: MNHEY and SVGAGI. The CDR3 here is CASSYYRVGRGELFF. CDR3 coding DNA: TGTGCCAGCAGTTACTACAGGGTCGGCAGGGGGGAGCTGTTTTTT.

This clonotype is medium-sized in the sample. CDR3 region: CASSPQAQGGETQYF. DNA for the CDR3: TGTGCCAGCTCCCCTCAGGCCCAAGGGGGAGAGACCCAGTACTTC. The chain joins TRBV18 to TRBJ2-5; the D gene is possibly TRBD1 (6 bases). From germline, CDR1 is KGHSH and CDR2 LQKENI. V lost 6 bases to trimming and J lost 4 bases, with 18 bases between them. The CDR3 covers 15 residues.

By share of the sample, this clonotype is medium-sized. The J gene is TRBJ2-1, the V gene TRBV11-1; 15 nucleotides agree with TRBD2. This CDR3 region has 15 residues. Trimming took 6 bases from V and 10 from J; bases not matched to a gene: 7. From germline, CDR1 is SGHAT and CDR2 FQDESV (reference sequence). Here the CDR3 reads CASSLGTSGGIEQFF. CDR3 nucleotides: TGTGCCAGCAGTCTGGGGACTAGCGGGGGGATCGAGCAGTTCTTC.

This clonotype was detected ten times or more. V and J are TRBV5-1 and TRBJ2-1; 7 positions agree with TRBD1. The CDR3 runs 16 residues. Looked up from germline, CDR1 is SGHRS and CDR2 is YFSETQ. V lost 4 bases, J lost 4 bases, and 11 bases stayed unmatched. CDR3 coding DNA: TGCGCCAGCAGCGGAACTTCCGGGACAGAATACAATGAGCAGTTCTTC. Its translation: CASSGTSGTEYNEQFF.

This clonotype was detected ten times or more. The CDR3 DNA reads TGTGCCAGCAGTACCGCGAGAGTTTCAGACAATGAGCAGTTCTTC. This translates into CASSTARVSDNEQFF. The chain couples TRBV5-6 to TRBJ2-1, with unresolved D. V gave up 5 bases and J gave up 5 bases, with 17 bases separating them. CDR3 length: 15 amino acids. From germline, CDR1 is SGHDT and CDR2 YYEEEE.

This clonotype occurred once. V is TRBV7-9 and J is TRBJ2-3; 9 bases line up with TRBD1. CDR3 length: 15 amino acids. V was pared by 1 base and J by 4 bases, with 3 bases of the junction left unmatched. Germline V gene sequence: CDR1 SEHNR, CDR2 FQNEAQ (reference sequence). This chain's CDR3 is CASSLETGGPDTQYF. The DNA of the CDR3 is TGTGCCAGCAGCTTAGAAACAGGGGGCCCAGATACGCAGTATTTT.

By sample share, this clonotype is medium-sized. The chain has TRBV20-1 and TRBJ1-4; the D is unclear. V gave up 7 bases and J gave up 3 bases, with 12 bases separating them. CDR3 length equals 13 residues. Germline-derived CDR1 and CDR2 are DFQATT and SNEGSKA (reference sequence). In DNA form, the CDR3 reads TGCAGTGTCGCCGGGAAAGCTAATGAAAAACTGTTTTTT. As protein: CSVAGKANEKLFF.

Many counts were recorded for this clonotype. The J gene is TRBJ1-3, the V gene TRBV6-5; the match to TRBD1 covers 8 bases. V was pared by 6 bases and J by 0 bases, with 7 bases of the junction left unmatched. Germline assignment: CDR1 MNHEY and CDR2 SVGAGI. The CDR3 contains 16 residues. CDR3: CASRRRQGTSGNTIYF. Written as DNA, the CDR3 is TGTGCCAGCAGGAGGAGACAGGGGACCTCTGGAAACACCATATATTTT.

This clonotype was counted many times. This chain connects TRBV5-1 to TRBJ1-2, with unresolved D. The V end lost 0 bases, the J end lost 4 bases, and 13 bases lay between the germline ends. The CDR3 extends over 15 amino acids. Germline lookup yields CDR1 SGHRS and CDR2 YFSETQ. The CDR3 DNA reads as TGCGCCAGCAGCTTGGCTTCCGGGATGGGCTATGGCTACACCTTC. Its protein product is CASSLASGMGYGYTF.